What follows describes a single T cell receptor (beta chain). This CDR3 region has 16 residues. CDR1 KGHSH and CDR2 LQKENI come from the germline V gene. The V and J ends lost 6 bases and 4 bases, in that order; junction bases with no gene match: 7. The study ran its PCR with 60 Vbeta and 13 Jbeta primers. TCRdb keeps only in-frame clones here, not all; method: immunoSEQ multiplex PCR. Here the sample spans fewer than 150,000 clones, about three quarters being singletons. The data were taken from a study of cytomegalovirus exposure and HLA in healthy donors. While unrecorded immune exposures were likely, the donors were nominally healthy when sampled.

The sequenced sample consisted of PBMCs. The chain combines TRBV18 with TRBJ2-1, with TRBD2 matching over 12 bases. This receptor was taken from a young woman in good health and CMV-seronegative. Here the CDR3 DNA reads TGTGCCAGCTCCCAAGAGACTAGCGGGGGTTACAATGAGCAGTTCTTC. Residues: CASSQETSGGYNEQFF.